The present entry profiles one T cell receptor beta chain with its context. This clone has just one count. Its antigen remains unidentified. Per-base qualities were not stored, and no clone one base away is much larger. CDR1 is given as MNHNS and CDR2 as SASEGT, both from the germline V gene. Unmatched junction bases come to 1, with V trimmed by 1 base and J by 2 bases. From the cysteine up to the phenylalanine, the CDR3 has a length of 15 residues. CDR3 DNA is the only sequence kept; it has 45 bases, read in frame from the first base. TCRbeta CDR3 regions were amplified from genomic DNA by means of the immunoSEQ Assay, a bias-controlled multiplex PCR. The paper's processing steps were these. The number of nucleated cells in each sample was estimated by amplification of reference gene primers within the assay. To quantify the absolute abundance of each unique TCRbeta CDR3 rearrangement, sequence reads were collapsed and filtered. For each sample, productive Simpson clonality was calculated by taking the square root of Simpson's diversity index across productive rearrangements. Imported from immuneACCESS, the table was reduced by TCRdb to in-frame sequences with V and J called. These copies leave out some clones; in studies compared against another copy, an unresolved V gene accounts for under half, and the cause of the remainder is not known. The DNA was the basis for D and trimming; V, J and clone size are from that table. The sample table contains some 120,000 clones; only one count was recorded for 70% to 80% of them. Around 25% of the sample comes from the top ten.

The sample comes from a study of blood T cell repertoires in COVID-19 (dated by TCRdb to between 2020 and 2021). Describing the broader study: The collaborator samples originated in the United States, Italy and Spain and spanned the acute and convalescent phases of COVID-19. The dataset comprised deeply sampled blood TCRbeta repertoires from subjects exposed to, actively infected with, or recovered from COVID-19. Where available, HLA class I and class II types were obtained from metadata supplied by the sample provider rather than from assay-based typing. The prospective study material was composed of cDNA or gDNA derived from T cells, B-cell-depleted T cells, or PBMCs. A de-identified subject ID, COVID-19 status, age in years and sex were almost always included in the sample metadata. The repertoires were released in a freely available public database meant as a resource for research on the immune response to SARS-CoV-2. The samples were drawn from two sources: the first 160 participants of the ongoing ImmuneRACE study, and 1,000 to 1,500 subjects contributed by 6 global collaborators. Study-level results and caveats: Clinical and demographic metadata were provided uncurated, with the amount varying by source and participant.

Whole blood was collected in K2EDTA tubes by collaborating institutions according to the institutions' own protocols. For TCRbeta analysis, collaborators shipped samples in one of three forms: frozen whole blood, isolated PBMCs, or DNA extracted from either of those sample types. This clonotype was sampled from a human donor in a cohort sampled during active COVID-19. Recombination joined TRBV6-1 with TRBJ1-2; TRBD1 lines up with 10 middle nucleotides. Sequencing was performed on peripheral blood. The CDR3 protein sequence reads: CASSEGGQGNYGYTF. The nucleotides are TGTGCCAGCAGTGAAGGGGGACAGGGGAACTATGGCTACACCTTC.